These T cell receptor beta chains were read from a single sample in a study of T cell repertoires in cytomegalovirus infection. One entry per CDR3 protein results from TCRdb running MiXCR on the reads. The sample consists of 200,000 or so distinct CDR3 sequences, 28% of them appearing once. Sequenced input: PBMCs. These receptors were taken from a human donor in good health (CMV status not recorded). Some clones in this sample may be carry-over from other donors' samples. Both conserved end residues are part of each CDR3. The D gene is left open where the match is weak. A clone size is listed for some rows: how often the clone was seen (once, few, many), or a class if it is expanded.

j_call v_call d_call clone_size cdr3_aa cdr3_nt
TRBJ2-3 TRBV30 TRBD1 - CAWSVQDRRRTDTQYF TGTGCCTGGAGTGTACAGGACAGGCGCCGCACAGATACGCAGTATTTT
TRBJ1-1 TRBV15 - - CATSRERTIEAFF TGTGCCACCAGCAGAGAGAGGACAATTGAAGCTTTCTTT
TRBJ2-2 TRBV12-3/TRBV12-4 TRBD1 - CASSTQGDGGELFF TGTGCCAGCAGCACACAGGGGGACGGCGGGGAGCTGTTTTTT
TRBJ1-4 TRBV4-3 - - CASSQVVGNREKLFF TGCGCCAGCAGCCAAGTGGTGGGGAATAGGGAAAAACTGTTTTTT
TRBJ1-5 TRBV19 TRBD1 few CASSAGQGDYSNQPQHF TGTGCCAGTAGTGCTGGACAGGGAGATTACAGTAATCAGCCCCAGCATTTT
TRBJ2-2 TRBV29-1 - few CSVGPLGGELFF TGCAGCGTTGGCCCTCTAGGCGGGGAGCTGTTTTTT
TRBJ1-1 TRBV6-2/TRBV6-3 - - CASSYDANTEAFF TGTGCCAGCAGTTACGACGCGAACACTGAAGCTTTCTTT
TRBJ2-2 TRBV4-1 TRBD1 few CASSRGHRQGAGTGELFF TGCGCCAGCAGCCGTGGGCATCGACAGGGGGCTGGGACCGGGGAGCTGTTTTTT
TRBJ1-4 TRBV10-3 - - CAISEGGAADEKLFF TGTGCCATCAGTGAGGGGGGGGCGGCTGATGAAAAACTGTTTTTT
TRBJ1-1 TRBV5-1 TRBD1 - CASSHRGGVEAFF TGCGCCAGCAGTCACAGGGGTGGTGTTGAAGCTTTCTTT
TRBJ2-6 TRBV6-5 TRBD2 few CASSYQSGGAAGANVLTF TGTGCCAGCAGTTACCAGAGCGGGGGGGCTGCTGGGGCCAACGTCCTGACTTTC
TRBJ2-7 TRBV7-8 - few CASSLGAGGLQYF TGTGCCAGCAGCTTAGGGGCAGGCGGGTTACAGTACTTC
TRBJ2-1 TRBV7-9 - - CASSFGGPGEQFF TGTGCCAGCAGCTTCGGGGGGCCGGGTGAGCAGTTCTTC
TRBJ1-2 TRBV7-2 - many CASSLVQGGYTF TGTGCCAGCAGCTTAGTACAGGGAGGCTACACCTTC
TRBJ1-5 TRBV5-8 - few CASSSGFRGNQPQHF TGTGCCAGCAGCTCCGGGTTCCGAGGCAATCAGCCCCAGCATTTT
TRBJ2-7 TRBV7-9 - many CASSLGGTRAAYEQYF TGTGCCAGCAGCTTAGGCGGGACCCGAGCGGCCTACGAGCAGTACTTC
TRBJ1-1 TRBV7-2 - many CASSLQVDPGLIAFF TGTGCCAGCAGCTTACAAGTGGACCCCGGTTTGATCGCTTTCTTT
TRBJ2-1 TRBV7-2 TRBD2 many CASSLKASGSSYNEQFF TGTGCCAGCAGCCTTAAGGCTAGCGGGAGTTCCTACAATGAGCAGTTCTTC
TRBJ1-1 TRBV19 - few CASSENLNTEAFF TGTGCCAGTAGTGAGAATCTAAACACTGAAGCTTTCTTT
TRBJ1-1 TRBV11-2 - many CASSRTQNTEAFF TGTGCCAGCAGTCGAACCCAGAACACTGAAGCTTTCTTT
TRBJ1-1 TRBV7-2 - many CASSFLQPNTEAFF TGTGCCAGCAGCTTCCTCCAGCCTAACACTGAAGCTTTCTTT
TRBJ1-1 TRBV11-3 - - CASSAEAGTEAFF TGTGCCAGCAGCGCGGAGGCGGGCACTGAAGCTTTCTTT
TRBJ2-7 TRBV11-2 TRBD2 - CASSLRGDEATYEQYF TGTGCCAGCAGCTTACGGGGGGATGAAGCTACCTACGAGCAGTACTTC
TRBJ2-2 TRBV19 TRBD1 few CARTRTGAHTGELFF TGTGCCAGAACTCGGACAGGGGCACACACCGGGGAGCTGTTTTTT
TRBJ1-1 TRBV15 - large CATSGLRWDTEAFF TGTGCCACCAGCGGCCTAAGGTGGGACACTGAAGCTTTCTTT
TRBJ2-3 TRBV29-1 - - CSVNDGADTQYF TGCAGCGTTAATGACGGGGCAGATACGCAGTATTTT
TRBJ2-7 TRBV7-2 - many CASSSSGGYEQYF TGTGCCAGCAGCTCGTCAGGAGGCTACGAGCAGTACTTC
TRBJ2-1 TRBV4-2 TRBD1 - CASSPLTGGAGNEQFF TGTGCCAGCAGCCCCTTGACAGGGGGCGCGGGCAATGAGCAGTTCTTC
TRBJ1-1 TRBV3-1 TRBD1 - CASSQVSEQGVNTEAFF TGTGCCAGCAGCCAGGTCTCTGAACAGGGGGTAAACACTGAAGCTTTCTTT